The T cell receptor (beta chain) under discussion was sequenced for a study of T cells in tuberculosis. Background on the study: This South African cohort compared adolescents with or without latent tuberculosis against adults with active tuberculosis.

Germline assignment: CDR1 SGHRS and CDR2 YFSETQ. This CDR3 spans 13 amino acids. With 6 bases removed from V and 5 bases from J, the gap between germline ends came to 11 bases. Study-wide findings and caveats: Smaller alpha distances in active tuberculosis partly reflected shorter CDR3-alpha lengths.

Some clones are missing from TCRdb's copy, which holds only in-frame ones; the method was immunoSEQ multiplex PCR. The table shows tens of thousands of clones, with around nine tenths occurring only once. On average around 100,000 T cells per donor were immunosequenced. Notes on this clone: Its antigen is still unknown.

This sequence originates from a donor between 10 and 29 years old with latent tuberculosis or without tuberculosis infection. Some clones in this sample may be carry-over from other donors' samples. The V and J genes are TRBV5-1 and TRBJ2-2; D is perhaps TRBD1 (6 bases). Specimen: PBMCs. CDR3 sequence reads: CASKPGVTGELFF. CDR3 DNA: TGCGCCAGCAAGCCAGGGGTAACCGGGGAGCTGTTTTTT. The variable domain in full, completed from reference TRBV5-1 and TRBJ2-2, reads KAGVTQTPRYLIKTRGQQVTLSCSPISGHRSVSWYQQTPGQGLQFLFEYFSETQRNKGNFPGRFSGRQFSNSRSEMNVSTLELGDSALYLCASKPGVTGELFFGEGSRLTVL.